Reported below is one TCR beta chain. V was pared by 5 bases and J by 2 bases, with 15 bases between. The CDR3 has 15 residues. The data originate from a study of quantifying T cell responses using KT2 cells. Study-wide context: RNA was reverse transcribed with TCR alpha and beta constant-region primers.

An oligo carrying a UMI was ligated to the cDNA 3' end. First-round PCR used around 4 cycles and beta primers RC1.1 and RC1.2 covering TRBC1 and TRBC2. MiXCR, run by TCRdb on the UMI-ligation and nested PCR reads, gives a single entry per CDR3 protein. The sample carries some 33,000 distinct CDR3 sequences, 9% to 12% recorded once. Fixed numbers of PBMC received varying amounts of KT2 cells. The chain employs TRBV12-3 or TRBV12-4 and TRBJ2-5, with D possibly TRBD1 on 6 matching bases. The sample consisted of PBMCs spiked with cells of the T cell clone KT2. The origin of this receptor is a human donor. The CDR3 nucleotides are TGTGCCAGCAGTCTACGGGACATACGACAAGAGACCCAGTACTTC. Its translation is CASSLRDIRQETQYF.